This T cell receptor beta chain was identified in a study of blood T cells in healthy people across ages. CDR3 length: 14 amino acids. The ends were cut back, 6 bases at V and 6 bases at J, with 16 bases in the middle. Germline CDR1 reads SNHLY; CDR2 reads FYNNEI. The authors ran a second PCR of roughly 6 to 12 cycles using a sample-barcoded 5' primer and a J-beta primer mix. Sequencing of every sample gave 2.5 million or more CDR3-containing paired-end reads. TCRdb called the 5' RACE reads again in MiXCR, with one record for every CDR3 protein. This table holds about 830,000 distinct CDR3 sequences, 58% found once. Findings of the study overall: Because sorting was not performed, PBMCs prevented conclusive naive versus antigen-experienced comparison.

This clonotype was detected only a few times. Its matching antigen is unknown. Sequenced input: blood. The J gene is TRBJ2-3, the V gene TRBV2; D remains unclear. The sequence was collected from a young man in good health. The CDR3 loop reads CASSEPTTLDTQYF. The CDR3 DNA reads as TGTGCCAGCAGCGAACCCACAACTCTTGATACGCAGTATTTT.